Sequencing of this T cell receptor beta chain was carried out in a study of T cell responses to AZD1222 COVID-19 vaccine. Study-level results: Along spike, vaccine-associated CD4 TCRs were found throughout, with dominance at 160-218 and 743-854. Clonal diversity may have been underestimated in mostly white British donors. Without day 14 samples, only post-peak T cell repertoires were studied.

Using immunoSEQ multiplex PCR, the repertoire was profiled, and TCRdb retains in-frame clones only, with some absent. The sample yields about 78,000 clones, 88% seen once. Germline V gives CDR1 GTSNPN, CDR2 SVGIG (reference sequence). V was pared by 5 bases and J by 5 bases, with 15 bases between. The CDR3 has 14 residues. To note about this clone: The antigen is not known.

V is TRBV30 and J is TRBJ2-2; D assignment may be TRBD1 or TRBD2 (5 bases each). This sample comprised peripheral blood, obtained on day 0 of MenACWY control vaccination. This sequence was found in an adult in good health. DNA of the CDR3: TGTGCCTGGGCCCCGGGACCGCCAACCGGGGAGCTGTTTTTT. Translation gives CAWAPGPPTGELFF.